Below, 27 T cell receptor beta chains from the same sample are listed, as sequenced in a study of cytomegalovirus exposure and HLA in healthy donors. The study ran its PCR with 60 Vbeta and 13 Jbeta primers. TCRdb's table, derived via immunoSEQ multiplex PCR, lists solely in-frame clones and lacks some. The profile shows 150,000 to 200,000 clones, 80% of them singletons. The sample was PBMCs. Source of these receptors: a man aged 40-55 years in good health and CMV-seronegative.

The chain recombines TRBV9 with TRBJ1-3; D might be TRBD1 (6 bases). V lost 0 bases, J lost 0 bases, and 10 bases lay in between. The CDR3 contains 16 residues. Germline-derived CDR1 and CDR2 are SGDLS and YYNGEE. CDR3 coding DNA: TGTGCCAGCAGCGTAGAGCAGGGGCTCTCTGGAAACACCATATATTTT. This gives the protein CASSVEQGLSGNTIYF.

The chain combines TRBV9 with TRBJ2-3, with a possible D match to TRBD2 (5 bases). CDR3 length: 12 amino acids. V lost 5 bases to trimming and J lost 5 bases, with 9 bases between them. Per the germline V gene, CDR1 is SGDLS and CDR2 is YYNGEE. The CDR3 is CASSSDGDTQYF. The CDR3 nucleotides are TGTGCCAGCAGTAGCGACGGAGATACGCAGTATTTT. The variable domain in full, with the rest retrieved from reference TRBV9 and TRBJ2-3, is DSGVTQTPKHLITATGQRVTLRCSPRSGDLSVYWYQQSLDQGLQFLIQYYNGEERAKGNILERFSAQQFPDLHSELNLSSLELGDSALYFCASSSDGDTQYFGPGTRLTVL.

V and J are TRBV6-5 and TRBJ2-3; tentatively, D is TRBD1 (5 bases). Germline-derived CDR1 and CDR2 are MNHEY and SVGAGI. The V and J ends lost 0 bases and 2 bases respectively, with 12 bases between them. The CDR3 has 16 residues. In DNA form, the CDR3 reads TGTGCCAGCAGTTACTCGAAAACAGGCCACACAGATACGCAGTATTTT. Its translation: CASSYSKTGHTDTQYF.

This rearrangement joins TRBV19 to TRBJ2-6; D unresolved. This CDR3 is 14 amino acids long. The V and J ends lost 7 bases and 1 base respectively, with 8 bases between them. Germline CDR1 LNHDA, CDR2 SQIVND (reference sequence). The DNA for the CDR3 is TGTGCCAGTACTCCCGGGTCTGGGGCCAACGTCCTGACTTTC. This codes for CASTPGSGANVLTF.

The V gene is TRBV12-2, the J gene TRBJ2-7; the table's D gene call, TRBD1, was not cross checked with the DNA. TRBV12-2 corresponds to a pseudogene. The CDR3 extends over 15 amino acids. The CDR3 loop is CASRLIWGLGHEQYF. The DNA for the CDR3 is TGTGCAAGTCGCTTAATCTGGGGGCTTGGGCACGAGCAGTACTTC.

This clone was detected a few times. V gene TRBV27 combines with J gene TRBJ2-5; TRBD2 matches at 12 bases. V gave up 5 bases and J gave up 2 bases; unmatched junction bases: 9. CDR1 is MNHEY, CDR2 SMNVEV, per germline (reference sequence). This CDR3 is built from 17 residues. The CDR3: CASSPTSGGPYQETQYF. The CDR3 nucleotides are TGTGCCAGCAGTCCAACTAGCGGGGGGCCTTATCAAGAGACCCAGTACTTC.

V gene TRBV25-1 combines with J gene TRBJ1-6; D is possibly TRBD1 (6 bases). Deletions cut 2 bases from V and 5 bases from J, with 13 bases between. The CDR3 is 16 amino acids. Germline V gene data show CDR1 as MGHDK and CDR2 as SYGVNS. For the CDR3, the DNA is TGTGCCAGCAGTGAAAGTCCGGGGGGGCATAATTCACCCCTCCACTTT. It is translated as CASSESPGGHNSPLHF. The whole variable domain, remainder taken from reference TRBV25-1 and TRBJ1-6, is EADIYQTPRYLVIGTGKKITLECSQTMGHDKMYWYQQDPGMELHLIHYSYGVNSTEKGDLSSESTVSRIRTEHFPLTLESARPSHTSQYLCASSESPGGHNSPLHFGNGTRLTVT.

The rearrangement links TRBV9 to TRBJ2-1, with D possibly being TRBD2 (7 bases). This CDR3 region has 17 residues. Trimming took off 3 bases at V and 1 base at J, with 17 bases between the two ends. The germline V gene has CDR1 SGDLS and CDR2 YYNGEE. The CDR3 bases are TGTGCCAGCAGCGGTAGTTGGGGGGGGGCTTCCTACAATGAGCAGTTCTTC. It translates to CASSGSWGGASYNEQFF.

In its sample, this clone was seen a few times. The chain carries TRBV6-1 and TRBJ2-1, with D perhaps TRBD2 (6 bases). The length of the CDR3 is 13 residues. V was pared by 7 bases and J by 9 bases, with 16 bases between. Germline CDR1 reads MNHNS; CDR2 reads SASEGT. DNA for the CDR3: TGTGCCAGCATGGAGGGCGCAAAGGGTGAGCAGTTCTTC. Its protein is CASMEGAKGEQFF.

This clone was seen just once. V gene TRBV10-3 combines with J gene TRBJ2-2; 8 nucleotides align to TRBD1. Germline CDR1 reads ENHRY; CDR2 reads SYGVKD. V gave up 7 bases and J gave up 5 bases; unmatched junction bases: 6. The CDR3 covers 14 residues. DNA of the CDR3: TGTGCCATCACCGAGACAGGGGCTACCGGGGAGCTGTTTTTT. Translated: CAITETGATGELFF.

V usage is TRBV7-9 and J usage is TRBJ2-7; 8 nucleotides agree with TRBD2. The CDR3 runs 15 residues. Germline lookup yields CDR1 SEHNR and CDR2 FQNEAQ (reference sequence). The junction had 8 bases not matched to a gene; V was cut back by 0 bases and J by 7 bases. The CDR3 protein is CASSLAGLAGGEQYF. Written as DNA, the CDR3 is TGTGCCAGCAGCTTAGCCGGCCTGGCGGGGGGAGAGCAGTACTTC.

This clone was detected only a few times. The V gene is TRBV7-2, the J gene TRBJ2-7, with D possibly TRBD2 on 7 matching bases. The CDR3 length is 15 residues. The V and J ends lost 0 bases and 2 bases respectively, with 11 bases between them. Per germline, CDR1 SGHTA and CDR2 FQGNSA. This CDR3 reads CASSLAAGAAYEQYF. CDR3 sequence (DNA): TGTGCCAGCAGCTTAGCGGCGGGGGCTGCCTACGAGCAGTACTTC.

A few counts support this clone. V gene TRBV6-1 combines with J gene TRBJ2-1, with TRBD2 matching over 8 bases. The junction had 6 bases not matched to a gene; V was cut back by 6 bases and J by 2 bases. Germline V CDR1 and CDR2: MNHNS, SASEGT. The CDR3 totals 15 residues. The CDR3 spells CASSPGGGPYNEQFF. The CDR3 coding sequence is TGTGCCAGCAGCCCGGGGGGGGGCCCCTACAATGAGCAGTTCTTC.

The chain combines TRBV6-5 with TRBJ1-1; the D is unclear. The CDR3 contains 14 residues. Trimming shortened V by 6 bases and J by 2 bases, and 13 bases separated the two germline ends. Looked up from germline, CDR1 is MNHEY and CDR2 is SVGAGI. The CDR3 protein is CASRATVTNTEAFF. The CDR3 DNA reads TGTGCCAGCAGAGCTACAGTGACCAACACTGAAGCTTTCTTT.

The chain couples TRBV11-2 to TRBJ1-2; a possible D gene is TRBD1 (5 bases). The CDR3 sequence is 14 residues long. In germline, CDR1 is SGHAT, CDR2 FQNNGV. Deletions cut 1 base from V and 8 bases from J, with 14 bases between. The CDR3 nucleotides are TGTGCCAGCAGCTTAGGTCAGGGTCTTAAAGGCTACACCTTC. Protein: CASSLGQGLKGYTF.

This clone was found once. The chain joins TRBV12-5 to TRBJ1-6; weak D call: TRBD1 (6 bases). Trimming cost V 6 bases and J 7 bases, with 13 bases left between them. The CDR3 covers 14 residues. Germline assignment: CDR1 LGHNT and CDR2 FRNRAP. DNA of the CDR3: TGTGCTAGTGGCTCCGGACAGACGAATTCACCCCTCCACTTT. It is translated as CASGSGQTNSPLHF. Complete variable domain (other parts from reference TRBV12-5 and TRBJ1-6): DARVTQTPRHKVTEMGQEVTMRCQPILGHNTVFWYRQTMMQGLELLAYFRNRAPLDDSGMPKDRFSAEMPDATLATLKIQPSEPRDSAVYFCASGSGQTNSPLHFGNGTRLTVT.

This chain joins TRBV7-2 and TRBJ1-1, with TRBD1 as a possible D gene (5 bases). Germline-derived CDR1 and CDR2 are SGHTA and FQGNSA. The CDR3 covers 14 residues. Between the trimmed V and J ends, which lost 4 bases and 0 bases, there was a span of 9 bases. The CDR3: CASSSTGVNTEAFF. DNA of the CDR3: TGTGCCAGCAGCTCCACGGGGGTGAACACTGAAGCTTTCTTT.

This clone was detected only a few times. The V and J genes are TRBV5-1 and TRBJ2-7; 7 positions agree with TRBD1. CDR1 and CDR2 from the germline V gene are SGHRS and YFSETQ. The J segment lost 7 bases and the V segment lost 4 bases, leaving 11 bases of the junction unmatched. This CDR3 region has 14 residues. In DNA, the CDR3 is TGCGCCAGCAGCCTGGACAGGATCATCGGTGAGCAGTACTTC. Encoded protein: CASSLDRIIGEQYF.

This rearrangement joins TRBV4-1 to TRBJ1-6; TRBD1 matches at 8 bases. CDR3 length: 15 amino acids. V lost 4 bases, J lost 5 bases, and 4 bases stayed unmatched. Per the germline V gene, CDR1 is MGHRA and CDR2 is YSYEKL. This chain's CDR3 is CASSPGDRNNSPLHF. Written as DNA, the CDR3 is TGCGCCAGCAGCCCGGGGGACAGGAATAATTCACCCCTCCACTTT.

The genes are TRBV4-1 and TRBJ2-1, with D possibly TRBD1 on 5 matching bases. The germline V gene has CDR1 MGHRA and CDR2 YSYEKL. The V end lost 1 base, the J end lost 2 bases, and 6 bases lay between the germline ends. The CDR3 extends over 14 amino acids. DNA for the CDR3: TGCGCCAGCAGCCAAGTGGGGCCCTACAATGAGCAGTTCTTC. It translates to CASSQVGPYNEQFF.

This clone was seen a few times. The rearrangement links TRBV19 to TRBJ2-5; TRBD1 matches 8 bases. J lost 5 bases, V lost 3 bases, and 11 bases had no gene match. Germline assignment: CDR1 LNHDA and CDR2 SQIVND (reference sequence). There are 16 residues in the CDR3. The CDR3, as DNA: TGTGCCAGTAGTATTTCGTCAGGGGGCTCGTTTGAGACCCAGTACTTC. Amino acid sequence: CASSISSGGSFETQYF.

V and J are TRBV7-2 and TRBJ1-2; D gene ambiguous. The germline V gene encodes CDR1 SGHTA and CDR2 FQGNSA. CDR3 size: 12 residues. Trimming pared 5 bases from V and 7 bases from J, leaving 11 bases between. CDR3 protein: CASSTMGLGYTF. The CDR3 DNA reads TGTGCCAGCAGCACCATGGGCCTTGGCTACACCTTC.

This clone appeared a few times. The rearrangement links TRBV6-5 to TRBJ2-5; D is undetermined. The germline V gene encodes CDR1 MNHEY and CDR2 SVGAGI. The CDR3 is 13 amino acids. V lost 4 bases to trimming and J lost 2 bases, with 8 bases between them. CDR3 sequence: CASSFGLQETQYF. DNA of the CDR3: TGTGCCAGCAGTTTCGGGTTACAAGAGACCCAGTACTTC.

This chain links TRBV29-1 with TRBJ1-1; 7 bases map to TRBD1. CDR1 is SQVTM and CDR2 is ANQGSEA in the germline V gene. The CDR3 covers 11 residues. V lost 6 bases to trimming and J lost 8 bases; unmatched junction nucleotides: 6. The CDR3 sequence: CSVARTGEAFF. As DNA, the CDR3 is TGCAGCGTCGCCCGGACAGGCGAAGCTTTCTTT. Complete variable domain (other parts from reference TRBV29-1 and TRBJ1-1): SAVISQKPSRDICQRGTSLTIQCQVDSQVTMMFWYRQQPGQSLTLIATANQGSEATYESGFVIDKFPISRPNLTFSTLTVSNMSPEDSSIYLCSVARTGEAFFGQGTRLTVV.

The gene calls are TRBV5-1 and TRBJ2-7; TRBD1 aligns across 7 bases. Germline CDR1 SGHRS, CDR2 YFSETQ. J was trimmed by 2 bases and V by 4 bases; bases with no gene match: 9. This CDR3 comprises 15 residues. The CDR3 here is CASSTTGTETYEQYF. DNA for the CDR3: TGCGCCAGCAGCACCACCGGGACAGAGACCTACGAGCAGTACTTC.

V gene TRBV7-2 combines with J gene TRBJ1-1, with TRBD1 matching over 8 bases. The V and J ends lost 4 bases and 2 bases, in that order; junction bases with no gene match: 3. Germline V gives CDR1 SGHTA, CDR2 FQGNSA. The CDR3 loop spans 14 amino acids. The CDR3 sequence is CASSYDRGNTEAFF. The DNA for the CDR3 is TGTGCCAGCAGCTATGACAGGGGCAACACTGAAGCTTTCTTT.

The chain recombines TRBV9 with TRBJ2-7; possibly TRBD1 for D (5 bases). Germline lookup yields CDR1 SGDLS and CDR2 YYNGEE. This CDR3 spans 13 amino acids. Trimming pared 3 bases from V and 6 bases from J, leaving 13 bases between. In DNA form, the CDR3 reads TGTGCCAGCAGCGCAACAGGTCACGGCGAGCAGTACTTC. It encodes CASSATGHGEQYF. The entire variable domain, with the rest obtained from reference TRBV9 and TRBJ2-7, is as follows: DSGVTQTPKHLITATGQRVTLRCSPRSGDLSVYWYQQSLDQGLQFLIQYYNGEERAKGNILERFSAQQFPDLHSELNLSSLELGDSALYFCASSATGHGEQYFGPGTRLTVT.